These 9 T cell receptor beta chains were sequenced from one sample in a study of CD8+CD57+ T cells in acquired aplastic anemia. Genomic DNA, serving as template, underwent TCR beta VDJ and CDR3 profiling. TCRdb analysed the reads with MiXCR anew, one entry per CDR3 protein. This table holds roughly 240,000 distinct CDR3 sequences, 47% found once. Patients selected for sequencing had displayed CD8+CD57+ cell expansion by flow cytometry. The sample comprised sorted CD4+, CD8+, or CD8+CD57+ T cells (not recorded which) from PBMCs. These receptors were taken from a human donor with aplastic anemia.

With respect to this clonotype: A much larger clone is a single base away; this may be a read error. The chain is built from TRBV10-1 and TRBJ1-2; TRBD1 agrees at 9 bases. Germline values: CDR1 WNHNN, CDR2 SYGVQD (reference sequence). The CDR3 runs 16 residues. This CDR3 is CAISESGQGLGYGYTF. The CDR3 DNA reads TGTGCCATCAGTGAGTCGGGACAGGGCCTAGGTTATGGCTACACCTTC.

This clonotype appeared many times. The rearrangement joins TRBV9 to TRBJ1-1; unclear D gene. The V end lost 4 bases, the J end lost 5 bases, and 6 bases lay between the germline ends. The CDR3 runs to 11 residues. Germline CDR1 SGDLS, CDR2 YYNGEE. CDR3 protein: CASSTDTEAFF. CDR3 sequence (DNA): TGTGCCAGCAGCACGGATACTGAAGCTTTCTTT.

Regarding this clonotype: A much larger clone lies a single base off, so this may be a read error. V and J are TRBV30 and TRBJ1-1; 8 positions match TRBD1. Trimming removed 5 bases from V and 6 bases from J; junction bases left unmatched: 2. The CDR3 extends over 11 amino acids. Per the germline V gene, CDR1 is GTSNPN and CDR2 is SVGIG (reference sequence). CDR3 protein: CAWGQGSEAFF. As DNA, the CDR3 is TGTGCCTGGGGACAGGGCTCTGAAGCTTTCTTT.

This clonotype came up many times. The rearrangement uses TRBV7-6 and TRBJ2-7, with TRBD1 matching 10 bases. CDR3 length: 16 residues. The germline V gene encodes CDR1 SGHVS and CDR2 FNYEAQ. V shed 5 bases, J shed 0 bases, and the junction held 7 bases outside the gene matches. The CDR3 reads CASSRNRTGGSYEQYF. For the CDR3, the DNA is TGTGCCAGCAGCCGGAATCGGACAGGGGGCTCCTACGAGCAGTACTTC.

This clonotype was counted only a few times. The CDR3 bases are TGTGCCAGCACGATCGCTCGACACAATGAGCAGTTCTTC. This sequence encodes CASTIARHNEQFF. The gene calls are TRBV28 and TRBJ2-1; D ambiguous. This CDR3 is built from 13 residues. V was clipped by 7 bases and J by 5 bases, with 12 bases between them. The germline gives CDR1 MDHEN, CDR2 SYDVKM. The complete variable domain, with remaining parts taken from reference TRBV28 and TRBJ2-1, reads DVKVTQSSRYLVKRTGEKVFLECVQDMDHENMFWYRQDPGLGLRLIYFSYDVKMKEKGDIPEGYSVSREKKERFSLILESASTNQTSMYLCASTIARHNEQFFGPGTRLTVL.

This clonotype was recorded many times. The chain combines TRBV6-1 with TRBJ2-5; TRBD1 might be the D (6 bases). This CDR3 is 14 amino acids long. Germline CDR1 is MNHNS and CDR2 is SASEGT. Deletions cut 1 base from V and 2 bases from J, with 8 bases between. DNA of the CDR3: TGTGCCAGCAGTGAAGGAGGGGGTCAAGAGACCCAGTACTTC. Residues: CASSEGGGQETQYF.

This clonotype was detected many times. The genes are TRBV25-1 and TRBJ2-2; a weak D match, TRBD1 (6 bases). Germline CDR1 is MGHDK and CDR2 is SYGVNS. The CDR3 contains 13 residues. Trimming shortened V by 10 bases and J by 4 bases, and 13 bases separated the two germline ends. The CDR3 DNA is TGTGCCACCTCCCCAGGGGTCACCGGGGAGCTGTTTTTT. Encoded protein: CATSPGVTGELFF.

This clonotype has a handful of counts. The chain has TRBV27 and TRBJ2-7; D assignment may be TRBD1 or TRBD2 (5 bases each). The CDR3 is 13 residues long. Germline CDR1 MNHEY, CDR2 SMNVEV (reference sequence). V lost 6 bases, J lost 6 bases, and 15 bases lay in between. The CDR3 nucleotides are TGTGCCAGCAGCATCGACAGCGGATTCGAGCAGTACTTC. As protein: CASSIDSGFEQYF.

The V and J genes are TRBV6-1 and TRBJ2-1; 8 bases align to TRBD2. The CDR3 is made up of 16 amino acids. Germline V gene data show CDR1 as MNHNS and CDR2 as SASEGT. The V segment lost 3 bases and the J segment 2 bases; nucleotides outside the gene matches: 6. The CDR3 DNA reads TGTGCCAGCAGTGATGATAGCGGGGCCCCCTACAATGAGCAGTTCTTC. Its protein product is CASSDDSGAPYNEQFF.